This T cell receptor beta chain was recovered during a study of T cells after yellow fever vaccination. Germline V CDR1 and CDR2: MRHNA, SNTAGT. Trimming shortened V by 7 bases and J by 5 bases, and 14 bases separated the two germline ends. This CDR3 region has 14 residues. The authors made TCR cDNA by 5'RACE template switching, adding a universal primer site and UMIs. TCRdb reprocessed the 5' RACE reads via MiXCR and lists one record per CDR3 protein. The repertoire has hundreds of thousands of distinct CDR3 sequences, approximately 13% of them found once; the top ten carry 15%. The table lists this clonotype with many counts.

The V call is TRBV6-4, the J call TRBJ2-2; possibly TRBD2 for D (5 bases). The specimen was PBMCs, collected on the day of the yellow fever booster vaccination. The sequence derives from a man aged 30 to 45 who received the YFV17D yellow fever vaccine. CDR3 in DNA: TGTGCCAGCACACCCCGCCCGGGGACCGGGGAGCTGTTTTTT. It codes for CASTPRPGTGELFF.